This T cell receptor (beta chain) was sequenced for a study of T-cell reconstitution after alpha-beta-depleted transplantation in children. The CDR3 covers 16 residues. Deletions cut 8 bases from V and 6 bases from J, with 24 bases between. The germline CDR1 and CDR2 sequences are MNHEY and SVGEGT. Unique molecular identifiers were incorporated during preparation of the TCRbeta library. TCRdb reprocessed the PCR reads with MiXCR, giving one entry per CDR3 protein. This table holds 700,000 to 950,000 distinct CDR3 sequences, roughly 15% found once. Study results and caveats: Expanded graft clones numbering several hundred reportedly gave rise to alpha-beta T cells about two months after transplant. T-cell counts and diversity at one year post-transplant came mainly from newly produced T cells.

This clonotype occurred a few times. Antigen specificity is unknown. The chain is built from TRBV6-2 or TRBV6-3 and TRBJ2-3, with D tentatively TRBD2 (6 bases). The receptor was derived from a male patient younger than 18 who had a stem cell transplant for acute lymphoblastic leukemia, so the T cells may come from the graft donor. The sample consisted of PBMCs, mostly from graft donor cells, taken 360 days after TCRalphabeta/CD19-depleted stem cell transplant. CDR3 protein: CASGVSSGRPKDTQYF. CDR3 nucleotides: TGTGCCAGCGGGGTGTCCAGCGGGCGGCCCAAGGATACGCAGTATTTT.